These 32 T cell receptor beta chains share one sample of origin, sequenced in a study of glioma-infiltrating T cells after dendritic cell vaccination. Only in-frame clones appear in the TCRdb table, and some are missing; sequencing was by immunoSEQ multiplex PCR. Of about 92,000 clones listed, 70% to 90% are singletons. The sample in question was blood, obtained before dendritic cell vaccination. Source of these receptors: a human donor with glioblastoma.

The chain carries TRBV30 and TRBJ1-2; 8 bases map to TRBD1. CDR3 length equals 12 residues. Trimming took 7 bases from V and 2 from J; bases not matched to a gene: 3. Germline V gene lookup returns CDR1 GTSNPN and CDR2 SVGIG (reference sequence). CDR3 region: CAYAGGNYGYTF. CDR3 coding DNA: TGTGCCTATGCAGGGGGCAACTATGGCTACACCTTC. Using reference TRBV30 and TRBJ1-2 for the parts outside the CDR3, the full variable domain is SQTIHQWPATLVQPVGSPLSLECTVEGTSNPNLYWYRQAAGRGLQLLFYSVGIGQISSEVPQNLSASRPQDRQFILSSKKLLLSDSGFYLCAYAGGNYGYTFGSGTRLTVV.

This clone has a single count. The chain has TRBV18 and TRBJ2-7, with TRBD1 as a possible D gene (6 bases). The CDR3 extends over 14 amino acids. V was pared by 5 bases and J by 2 bases, with 13 bases between. CDR1 is KGHSH and CDR2 is LQKENI in the germline V gene. The CDR3 DNA reads as TGTGCCAGCTCAGAGTCGACAGGAGCCTACGAGCAGTACTTC. This codes for CASSESTGAYEQYF.

The chain links TRBV4-1 to TRBJ1-5, with D possibly being TRBD1 (5 bases). Looked up from germline, CDR1 is MGHRA and CDR2 is YSYEKL. This CDR3 has 14 residues. Trimming left V 4 bases short and J 5 bases short, with 12 bases between. CDR3: CASSRQGTDQPQHF. The CDR3 DNA is TGCGCCAGCAGCCGTCAGGGAACGGATCAGCCCCAGCATTTT.

The chain links TRBV18 to TRBJ2-7, with a weak D call TRBD2 (5 bases). There are 12 residues in the CDR3. Trimming stripped 1 base from V and 4 bases from J, with 5 bases between. Germline V gene data show CDR1 as KGHSH and CDR2 as LQKENI. The CDR3 nucleotides read TGTGCCAGCTCACCACGGAGGTACGAGCAGTACTTC. Translating it yields CASSPRRYEQYF.

In its sample, this clone was seen a few times. In DNA form, the CDR3 reads TGTGCCAGCAGGGCTCCGGGGGGGGTGAACGAGCAGTACTTC. Translating it yields CASRAPGGVNEQYF. The V call is TRBV28, the J call TRBJ2-7; 8 bases match TRBD2. CDR3 length equals 14 residues. Germline CDR1 and CDR2: MDHEN and SYDVKM. The ends lost 6 bases at V and 5 bases at J; junction bases unmatched: 9.

The chain has TRBV27 and TRBJ2-7; weak D call: TRBD2 (5 bases). Trimming removed 6 bases from V and 2 bases from J, with 17 bases in between. The CDR3 has 15 amino acids. CDR1 MNHEY and CDR2 SMNVEV come from the germline V gene (reference sequence). The chain's CDR3 is CASRTSGLPPYEQYF. Written as DNA, the CDR3 is TGTGCCAGCAGAACATCGGGATTGCCCCCCTACGAGCAGTACTTC.

V is TRBV28 and J is TRBJ2-7; unclear D gene. V was trimmed by 7 bases and J by 3 bases, leaving 7 bases between them. In germline, CDR1 is MDHEN, CDR2 SYDVKM. The CDR3 length is 11 residues. The CDR3 sequence is CASKSNYEQYF. The CDR3 DNA reads as TGTGCCAGCAAATCTAACTACGAGCAGTACTTC.

The V and J genes are TRBV25-1 and TRBJ2-7, with D maybe TRBD2 (7 bases). The CDR3 totals 15 residues. Germline V lookup: CDR1 MGHDK, CDR2 SYGVNS. The V gene lost 3 bases and the J gene lost 4 bases, with 16 bases spanning the gap. CDR3: CASSDTGRGGYEQYF. Here the CDR3 DNA reads TGTGCCAGCAGTGATACGGGAAGGGGGGGTTACGAGCAGTACTTC.

The V gene is TRBV5-1, the J gene TRBJ2-1, with 8 bases fitting TRBD1. Per the germline V gene, CDR1 is SGHRS and CDR2 is YFSETQ. J lost 4 bases, V lost 1 base, and 4 bases had no gene match. The CDR3 contains 15 residues. The CDR3 region has the DNA TGCGCCAGCAGCTTGTGGGACAGGAGTTACAATGAGCAGTTCTTC. This translates into CASSLWDRSYNEQFF.

This chain uses TRBV7-8 with TRBJ2-1, with a weak D call TRBD2 (5 bases). Trimming stripped 7 bases from V and 0 bases from J, with 16 bases between. This CDR3 is 16 amino acids long. Germline CDR1 is SGHVS and CDR2 is FQNEAQ. CDR3 sequence (DNA): TGTGCCAGCAAATATGGCGGCGCGGGCTCCTACAATGAGCAGTTCTTC. This codes for CASKYGGAGSYNEQFF.

The rearrangement joins TRBV5-1 to TRBJ2-1; 9 bases are shared with TRBD1. The junction had 15 bases not matched to a gene; V was cut back by 4 bases and J by 7 bases. CDR1 is SGHRS and CDR2 is YFSETQ in the germline V gene. CDR3 length: 17 residues. The CDR3 nucleotides are TGCGCCAGCAGCGTGGGATCCACCGGGACAGGGATTAATGAGCAGTTCTTC. Protein product: CASSVGSTGTGINEQFF.

The chain combines TRBV19 with TRBJ1-1, with 10 nucleotides matching TRBD1. The CDR3 totals 15 residues. The junction had 7 bases not matched to a gene; V was cut back by 4 bases and J by 5 bases. Per germline, CDR1 LNHDA and CDR2 SQIVND (reference sequence). In nucleotides, the CDR3 is TGTGCCAGTAGTAAAGGGGGACAGGGGTTTACTGAAGCTTTCTTT. Amino acids: CASSKGGQGFTEAFF.

The chain uses TRBV7-9 and TRBJ2-7; possibly TRBD2 for D (6 bases). The CDR3 totals 14 residues. Trimming stripped 5 bases from V and 2 bases from J, with 13 bases between. Per the germline V gene, CDR1 is SEHNR and CDR2 is FQNEAQ (reference sequence). CDR3 in amino acids: CASSPTGLPYEQYF. As DNA, the CDR3 is TGTGCCAGCAGCCCGACGGGACTCCCCTACGAGCAGTACTTC.

The J gene is TRBJ2-3, the V gene TRBV18, with TRBD2 matching over 7 bases. V lost 3 bases, J lost 1 base, and 4 bases stayed unmatched. The CDR3 loop spans 15 amino acids. Germline CDR1 reads KGHSH; CDR2 reads LQKENI. CDR3 in DNA: TGTGCCAGCTCACCCCCTAGCGGAGGCACAGATACGCAGTATTTT. As protein: CASSPPSGGTDTQYF.

This sequence joins TRBV16 and TRBJ1-1, with 7 nucleotides matching TRBD1. Trimming at V came to 4 bases and at J to 0 bases, leaving 5 bases not matched to a gene. From germline, CDR1 is KGHSY and CDR2 FQNENV. CDR3 size: 15 residues. DNA for the CDR3: TGTGCCAGCAGCCTACAGACAGGGATGAACACTGAAGCTTTCTTT. This encodes CASSLQTGMNTEAFF.

This rearrangement joins TRBV4-1 to TRBJ1-5; the D gene is possibly TRBD1 (6 bases). Germline loops: CDR1 MGHRA, CDR2 YSYEKL. This CDR3 has 17 amino acids. Trimming left V 0 bases short and J 5 bases short, with 17 bases between. The CDR3 DNA sequence: TGCGCCAGCAGCCAAGACTCACCGGGACAAGGAGATCAGCCCCAGCATTTT. This codes for CASSQDSPGQGDQPQHF.

This clone was seen at least ten times. The gene calls are TRBV7-2 and TRBJ1-5, with 7 positions matching TRBD1. V was clipped by 5 bases and J by 5 bases; unmatched bases: 9. The CDR3 sequence is 15 residues long. Germline CDR1 and CDR2: SGHTA and FQGNSA. In DNA, the CDR3 is TGTGCCAGCAGCGCAGACAGGGCCCCGTATCAGCCCCAGCATTTT. It encodes CASSADRAPYQPQHF.

V usage is TRBV5-1 and J usage is TRBJ1-4, with D unclear. Germline V CDR1 and CDR2: SGHRS, YFSETQ. With 7 bases removed from V and 0 bases from J, the gap between germline ends came to 13 bases. The CDR3 is 15 residues long. The CDR3 DNA reads as TGCGCCAGCGCAGCGGAGGGAGCAACTAATGAAAAACTGTTTTTT. Amino acid sequence: CASAAEGATNEKLFF.

The chain employs TRBV7-9 and TRBJ1-4; 8 positions agree with TRBD1. Germline values: CDR1 SEHNR, CDR2 FQNEAQ (reference sequence). This CDR3 region has 17 residues. The V segment lost 0 bases and the J segment 3 bases; nucleotides outside the gene matches: 6. CDR3 residues: CASSLAGQASANEKLFF. The CDR3 DNA follows: TGTGCCAGCAGCTTAGCGGGACAGGCGTCCGCTAATGAAAAACTGTTTTTT.

This clone came up once. The chain combines TRBV5-8 with TRBJ2-1; D uncertain. Looked up from germline, CDR1 is SGHTS and CDR2 is YDEGEE. The CDR3 loop spans 12 amino acids. Trimming shortened V by 2 bases and J by 4 bases, and 4 bases separated the two germline ends. The CDR3 loop reads CASSLRYNEQFF. CDR3 nucleotide sequence: TGTGCCAGCAGCTTACGGTACAATGAGCAGTTCTTC. The full variable domain, completed using reference TRBV5-8 and TRBJ2-1, is EAGVTQSPTHLIKTRGQQATLRCSPISGHTSVYWYQQALGLGLQFLLWYDEGEERNRGNFPPRFSGRQFPNYSSELNVNALELEDSALYLCASSLRYNEQFFGPGTRLTVL.

The chain combines TRBV10-3 with TRBJ2-7, with 9 nucleotides matching TRBD2. CDR3 length: 15 residues. Germline V lookup: CDR1 ENHRY, CDR2 SYGVKD. After removal of 6 bases from V and 2 bases from J, the junction contained 8 bases not matched to a gene. The CDR3 nucleotides read TGTGCCATCAGCTCTGGACTAGCGAGACCCTACGAGCAGTACTTC. As protein: CAISSGLARPYEQYF.

This rearrangement joins TRBV6-1 to TRBJ2-1, with a possible D match to TRBD1 (6 bases). The germline gives CDR1 MNHNS, CDR2 SASEGT. CDR3 size: 19 residues. V lost 1 base and J 5 bases, leaving 24 bases between the germline ends. CDR3 sequence (DNA): TGTGCCAGCAGTGAAGAACAGGGACGGTCCCGCCTACCTAACAATGAGCAGTTCTTC. It codes for CASSEEQGRSRLPNNEQFF.

This clone was picked up one time. The V and J genes are TRBV5-1 and TRBJ2-1, with D possibly matching TRBD2 (5 bases). This CDR3 is 15 amino acids long. Trimming pared 5 bases from V and 1 base from J, leaving 13 bases between. Germline CDR1 reads SGHRS; CDR2 reads YFSETQ. CDR3 amino acids: CASRLFPGSYNEQFF. The CDR3 region has the DNA TGCGCCAGCAGACTCTTTCCGGGATCCTACAATGAGCAGTTCTTC.

CDR3: CASSKQGITYEQYF. CDR3 in DNA: TGTGCCAGCTCCAAACAGGGGATAACCTACGAGCAGTACTTC. The V gene is TRBV18, the J gene TRBJ2-7, with TRBD1 identical over 7 bases. The V gene's germline CDR1 is KGHSH and CDR2 LQKENI. The CDR3 has 14 residues. The junction had 7 bases not matched to a gene; V was cut back by 6 bases and J by 2 bases.

The genes are TRBV19 and TRBJ2-7, with 9 nucleotides matching TRBD1. After removal of 6 bases from V and 2 bases from J, the junction contained 11 bases not matched to a gene. The CDR3 sequence is 16 residues long. Germline V gives CDR1 LNHDA, CDR2 SQIVND (reference sequence). CDR3 DNA sequence: TGTGCCAGTAGCTCCAGGACAGGGGTGGACCCCTACGAGCAGTACTTC. This translates into CASSSRTGVDPYEQYF. The variable domain in full, with the rest retrieved from reference TRBV19 and TRBJ2-7, is DGGITQSPKYLFRKEGQNVTLSCEQNLNHDAMYWYRQDPGQGLRLIYYSQIVNDFQKGDIAEGYSVSREKKESFPLTVTSAQKNPTAFYLCASSSRTGVDPYEQYFGPGTRLTVT.

The chain links TRBV6-5 to TRBJ2-2, with TRBD1 matching 7 bases. CDR1 MNHEY and CDR2 SVGAGI come from the germline V gene. Trimming took 0 bases from V and 2 from J; bases not matched to a gene: 3. This CDR3 region has 16 residues. The CDR3 reads CASSYSRTGNTGELFF. The CDR3 DNA reads TGTGCCAGCAGTTACTCGAGGACAGGAAACACCGGGGAGCTGTTTTTT.

About this clone: Sequence at one end of the junction differs from germline and may be a read error. This chain uses TRBV7-9 with TRBJ2-3, with 12 positions matching TRBD2. CDR1 is SEHNR and CDR2 is FQNEAQ in the germline V gene (reference sequence). The CDR3 has 17 amino acids. This CDR3 reads CASSLATGVLAGGLRVF. In DNA form, the CDR3 reads TGTGCCAGCAGCTTAGCGACAGGCGTACTAGCGGGAGGCCTCCGGGTCTTT.

The V call is TRBV5-6, the J call TRBJ2-2; D ambiguous. This CDR3 is built from 13 residues. V was pared by 1 base and J by 8 bases, with 9 bases between. Germline loops: CDR1 SGHDT, CDR2 YYEEEE. The DNA of the CDR3 is TGTGCCAGCAGCTTGAGACTGTTGGGGGAGCTGTTTTTT. Amino acid sequence: CASSLRLLGELFF.

The chain has TRBV15 and TRBJ1-2; possible D gene TRBD1, 5 bases. The germline V gene encodes CDR1 LNHNV and CDR2 YYDKDF (reference sequence). This CDR3 has 17 amino acids. V lost 0 bases, J lost 7 bases, and 21 bases lay in between. DNA for the CDR3: TGTGCCACCAGCAGAGATTTTATAGGGGAGGCCGTTCGTGGCTACACCTTC. The encoded protein is CATSRDFIGEAVRGYTF.

The chain couples TRBV15 to TRBJ2-7, with D possibly being TRBD2 (5 bases). CDR3 size: 17 residues. V shed 0 bases and J shed 5 bases, with 20 bases lying between them. Per germline, CDR1 LNHNV and CDR2 YYDKDF (reference sequence). The CDR3 protein is CATSREAAVRSYDEQYF. In DNA, the CDR3 is TGTGCCACCAGCAGAGAAGCAGCGGTTCGGTCGTACGACGAGCAGTACTTC.

This rearrangement joins TRBV29-1 to TRBJ1-5; 11 bases line up with TRBD1. V shed 5 bases and J 7 bases; nucleotides not matched to a gene: 7. This CDR3 has 14 residues. Germline assignment: CDR1 SQVTM and CDR2 ANQGSEA. Here the CDR3 reads CSVRDRGNGQPQHF. CDR3 nucleotide sequence: TGCAGCGTTCGGGACAGGGGGAATGGCCAGCCCCAGCATTTT. Full variable domain (outside the CDR3, taken from reference TRBV29-1 and TRBJ1-5): SAVISQKPSRDICQRGTSLTIQCQVDSQVTMMFWYRQQPGQSLTLIATANQGSEATYESGFVIDKFPISRPNLTFSTLTVSNMSPEDSSIYLCSVRDRGNGQPQHFGDGTRLSIL.

The chain combines TRBV9 with TRBJ1-2, with a weak D call TRBD1 (6 bases). The CDR3 length is 17 residues. Germline CDR1 SGDLS, CDR2 YYNGEE. V was cut by 4 bases and J by 0 bases, with 19 bases left in between. The CDR3 coding sequence is TGTGCCAGCAGCATCACCGGGACACCGGATCCTAACTATGGCTACACCTTC. Its translation is CASSITGTPDPNYGYTF.